This TCR beta chain emerged from a study of cytomegalovirus exposure and HLA in healthy donors. In the study overall: Assignment to the Caucasian-associated ancestry cluster applied to approximately 80% of the approximately 360 genotyped donors. Study outcomes and limitations: An assumption of roughly uniform sequencing depth across donors underlay the presence/absence analyses. Earlier results showed most TCR beta V segments being productive about 90% or about 30% of the time.

The CDR3 spans 14 residues. The germline CDR1 and CDR2 sequences are MNHNS and SASEGT. With 6 bases clipped from V and 2 bases from J, the junction kept 3 bases outside the gene matches. The PCR contained 60 Vbeta and 13 Jbeta primers. Profiled with immunoSEQ multiplex PCR; TCRdb holds only in-frame clones, not every one. Seen here are under 200,000 clones, 82% observed once, and the top ten hold around 0.91%. This clone was seen a handful of times. Its antigen is still unknown. V is TRBV6-1 and J is TRBJ1-4, with TRBD1 matching over 7 bases. The clonotype originates from a girl aged 2-10 years in good health and CMV-seropositive. Source material: PBMCs. CDR3 coding DNA: TGTGCCAGCAGGGAGGGGGCGACTAATGAAAAACTGTTTTTT. Its translation: CASREGATNEKLFF.